The entry below gives a single TCR beta chain sequence along with its context. Its antigen is as yet unknown. These data are taken from a study of chemoradiotherapy in HPV16-positive cancers. On the study more broadly: Two HPV16-positive patients' cells yielded candidate HPV-specific clones and common motifs. Whole-study results and caveats: Candidate HPV-specific clones and E7-related TCR motifs grew in tumor during treatment.

Repertoires were sampled repeatedly during chemoradiotherapy. The repertoire was sequenced with immunoSEQ multiplex PCR; TCRdb's copy has only in-frame clones and lacks some. The table has 9,500 to 15,000 clones, roughly 63% seen once; the top ten hold 20%. The CDR3 runs to 14 residues. Germline loops: CDR1 SEHNR, CDR2 FQNEAQ (reference sequence). J was trimmed by 5 bases and V by 3 bases; bases with no gene match: 4. The TCR sequence derives from a human donor with HPV-associated anogenital cancer. Sample acquisition took place from a patient who underwent chemoradiotherapy. The chain employs TRBV7-9 and TRBJ2-3; 8 bases map to TRBD2. CDR3 bases: TGTGCCAGCAGCTTCGGGGGGGCTGGAGATACGCAGTATTTT. This sequence encodes CASSFGGAGDTQYF.